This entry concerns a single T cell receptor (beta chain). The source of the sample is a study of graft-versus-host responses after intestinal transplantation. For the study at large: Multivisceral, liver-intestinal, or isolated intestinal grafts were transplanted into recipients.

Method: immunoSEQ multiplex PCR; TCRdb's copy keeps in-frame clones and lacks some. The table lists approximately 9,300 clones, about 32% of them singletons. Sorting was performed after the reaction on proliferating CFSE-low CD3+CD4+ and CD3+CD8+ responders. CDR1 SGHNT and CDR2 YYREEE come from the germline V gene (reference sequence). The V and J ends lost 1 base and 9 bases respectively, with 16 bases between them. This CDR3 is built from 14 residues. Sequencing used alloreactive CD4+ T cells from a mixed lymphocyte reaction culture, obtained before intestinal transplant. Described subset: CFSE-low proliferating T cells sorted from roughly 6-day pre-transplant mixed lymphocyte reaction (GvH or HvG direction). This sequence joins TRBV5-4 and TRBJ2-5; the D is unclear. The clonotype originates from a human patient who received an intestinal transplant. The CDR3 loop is CASSLWAPAPAQYF. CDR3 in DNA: TGTGCCAGCAGCTTGTGGGCACCGGCCCCGGCCCAGTACTTC.